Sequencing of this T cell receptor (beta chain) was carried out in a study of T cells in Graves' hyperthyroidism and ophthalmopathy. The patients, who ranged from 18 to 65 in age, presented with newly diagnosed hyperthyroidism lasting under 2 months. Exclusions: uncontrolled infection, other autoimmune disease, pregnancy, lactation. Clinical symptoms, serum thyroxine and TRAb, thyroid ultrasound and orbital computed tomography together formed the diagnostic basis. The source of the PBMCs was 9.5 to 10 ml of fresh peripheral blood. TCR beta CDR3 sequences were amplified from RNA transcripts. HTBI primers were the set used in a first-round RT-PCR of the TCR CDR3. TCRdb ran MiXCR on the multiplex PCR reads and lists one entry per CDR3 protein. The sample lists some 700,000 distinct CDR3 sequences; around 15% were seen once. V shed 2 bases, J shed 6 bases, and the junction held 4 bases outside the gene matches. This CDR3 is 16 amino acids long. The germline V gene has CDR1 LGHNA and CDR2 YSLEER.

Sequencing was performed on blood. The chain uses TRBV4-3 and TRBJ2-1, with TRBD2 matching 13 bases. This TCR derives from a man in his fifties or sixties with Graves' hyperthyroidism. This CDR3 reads CASSQTGTSGVNEQFF. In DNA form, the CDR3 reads TGCGCCAGCAGCCAAACCGGGACTAGCGGGGTCAATGAGCAGTTCTTC.